What follows are 12 T cell receptor beta chains derived from one specimen sequenced in a study of post-analysis software for immune sequencing data. Study-level findings and limits: Roughly 5 TRBV segments were significantly more frequent in patients than in controls. TRBV5-6, TRBV5-1 and TRBV20-1 were among these segments.

Unique molecular identifiers were present in the TCR beta cDNA libraries. A single record per CDR3 protein comes from TCRdb applying MiXCR to the PCR reads. Among a few hundred thousand distinct CDR3 sequences, about 40% were seen once, and the ten largest hold 4% to 6%. No antigen has been identified for these receptors. Sequencing was done on a sample of blood. Receptors were obtained from a girl under 18 with multiple sclerosis.

The chain combines TRBV10-3 with TRBJ2-5; no definite D call. V was shortened by 8 bases and J by 5 bases, with 9 bases between the two germline ends. The CDR3 totals 11 residues. Germline V CDR1 and CDR2: ENHRY, SYGVKD. The CDR3 sequence is CAIRGEETQYF. DNA of the CDR3: TGTGCCATCCGCGGTGAGGAGACCCAGTACTTC.

This clonotype has a handful of counts. The chain joins TRBV5-1 to TRBJ2-5; 9 nucleotides match TRBD2. V lost 3 bases to trimming and J lost 11 bases; unmatched junction nucleotides: 14. The CDR3 is made up of 15 amino acids. Germline V gene data show CDR1 as SGHRS and CDR2 as YFSETQ. The CDR3, as DNA: TGCGCCAGCAGCTCTTTAGCGGGAGCAGACAATGAGCAGTACTTC. Translated, it gives CASSSLAGADNEQYF.

Many counts were recorded for this clonotype. This chain connects TRBV7-2 to TRBJ2-1; possible D gene TRBD2, 5 bases. This CDR3 is built from 17 residues. Germline V gene sequence: CDR1 SGHTA, CDR2 FQGNSA. Trimming shortened V by 3 bases and J by 3 bases, and 18 bases separated the two germline ends. The DNA of the CDR3 is TGTGCCAGCAGCTTCGACCCGGGATTTAGAATCTACAATGAGCAGTTCTTC. Protein: CASSFDPGFRIYNEQFF.

In this sample, this clonotype turned up a few times. V is TRBV7-2 and J is TRBJ1-1, with unresolved D. The CDR3 spans 16 residues. Germline CDR1 SGHTA, CDR2 FQGNSA. V was shortened by 3 bases and J by 7 bases, with 21 bases between the two germline ends. CDR3 loop: CASSFPLATRSLEAFF. CDR3 bases: TGTGCCAGCAGCTTCCCTTTGGCAACACGGAGCCTTGAAGCTTTCTTT.

This clonotype was detected only a few times. A read error may explain this, as a much larger clone is one base away. This rearrangement joins TRBV7-9 to TRBJ2-5, with D uncertain. From germline, CDR1 is SEHNR and CDR2 FQNEAQ (reference sequence). The CDR3 contains 16 residues. The CDR3 DNA reads as TGTGCTGGCACTTCAACGGACGGCAGAAAGCAAGAGACCCAGTACTTC. Protein: CAGTSTDGRKQETQYF. Variable domain in full (rest from reference TRBV7-9 and TRBJ2-5): DTGVSQNPRHKITKRGQNVTFRCDPISEHNRLYWYRQTLGQGPEFLTYFQNEAQLEKSRLLSDRFSAERPKGSFSTLEIQRTEQGDSAMYLCAGTSTDGRKQETQYFGPGTRLLVL.

The J gene is TRBJ2-7, the V gene TRBV5-1; D is perhaps TRBD2 (6 bases). The germline gives CDR1 SGHRS, CDR2 YFSETQ. V was clipped by 4 bases and J by 0 bases, with 17 bases between them. CDR3 size: 16 residues. The DNA of the CDR3 is TGCGCCAGCAGCCCCCGGGAGCGAACCTCCTCCTACGAGCAGTACTTC. This gives the protein CASSPRERTSSYEQYF.

The table lists this clonotype with a count of one. The chain is built from TRBV2 and TRBJ2-7; D might be TRBD2 (6 bases). The CDR3 length is 10 residues. Germline lookup yields CDR1 SNHLY and CDR2 FYNNEI. Trimming pared 6 bases from V and 7 bases from J, leaving 7 bases between. As DNA, the CDR3 is TGTGCCAGCAGGCGGGGTGAGCAGTACTTC. Translated: CASRRGEQYF.

This chain joins TRBV7-7 and TRBJ2-3; D ambiguous. Germline V CDR1 and CDR2: SSHAT, FNYEAQ (reference sequence). V gave up 2 bases and J gave up 6 bases, with 9 bases separating them. CDR3 size: 13 residues. The CDR3 loop is CASSLPPRDTQYF. The CDR3 DNA is TGTGCCAGCAGCTTACCGCCAAGGGATACGCAGTATTTT.

This clonotype has only a few counts. This rearrangement joins TRBV20-1 to TRBJ2-5; TRBD2 might be the D (6 bases). The CDR3 sequence is 14 residues long. Germline V gene sequence: CDR1 DFQATT, CDR2 SNEGSKA (reference sequence). The CDR3 protein is CTSSTGEYQETQYF. The CDR3, as DNA: TGCACCTCCTCCACGGGGGAGTACCAAGAGACCCAGTACTTC.

This clonotype was counted at least ten times. The chain carries TRBV12-3 or TRBV12-4 and TRBJ2-1, with D tentatively TRBD2 (6 bases). The CDR3 runs 15 residues. The V and J ends lost 5 bases and 8 bases respectively, with 19 bases between them. The CDR3 protein is CASSPPARAGDEQFF. Here the CDR3 DNA reads TGTGCCAGCAGTCCACCAGCCAGAGCGGGCGATGAGCAGTTCTTC.

There are many counts of this clonotype. V gene TRBV6-5 combines with J gene TRBJ1-2; TRBD1 agrees at 7 bases. Germline V gene data show CDR1 as MNHEY and CDR2 as SVGAGI. This CDR3 region has 13 residues. V trimming: 1 base; J trimming: 8 bases; junction bases outside the gene matches: 4. CDR3 bases: TGTGCCAGCAGTTACTTGACAGGGCGAGGCTACACCTTC. This encodes CASSYLTGRGYTF.

In this sample, this clonotype turned up many times. The chain employs TRBV7-8 and TRBJ2-1, with no clear D. Germline-derived CDR1 and CDR2 are SGHVS and FQNEAQ. The CDR3 consists of 17 residues. The ends were cut back, 2 bases at V and 0 bases at J, with 14 bases in the middle. The CDR3 reads CASSLRLGISSYNEQFF. The CDR3 nucleotides are TGTGCCAGCAGCTTACGTTTGGGGATTAGCTCCTACAATGAGCAGTTCTTC.